This entry features one TCR beta chain sequence. Its target is not known. The sample is drawn from a study of OX40 agonist ivuxolimab in advanced cancers. General study results and limits: There were, on average, more expanded clones in CD8+ T cells than in CD4+.

This CDR3 contains 15 residues. Germline-derived CDR1 and CDR2 are SGHRS and YFSETQ. J lost 0 bases, V lost 5 bases, and 0 bases had no gene match. Data came from immunoSEQ multiplex PCR; TCRdb stores just in-frame clones and leaves some out. The table has tens of thousands of clones, 75% to 90% seen once; the top ten hold roughly 2%. The receptor comes from an adult with an advanced solid tumor such as melanoma, head and neck, liver or kidney cancer. The chain links TRBV5-1 to TRBJ2-1; 12 bases agree with TRBD2. The starting material was CD4+ or CD8+ T cells sorted from blood, obtained in a trial of the OX40 agonist ivuxolimab. This CDR3 is CASRTSGSSYNEQFF. CDR3 bases: TGCGCCAGCAGGACTAGCGGGAGCTCCTACAATGAGCAGTTCTTC.